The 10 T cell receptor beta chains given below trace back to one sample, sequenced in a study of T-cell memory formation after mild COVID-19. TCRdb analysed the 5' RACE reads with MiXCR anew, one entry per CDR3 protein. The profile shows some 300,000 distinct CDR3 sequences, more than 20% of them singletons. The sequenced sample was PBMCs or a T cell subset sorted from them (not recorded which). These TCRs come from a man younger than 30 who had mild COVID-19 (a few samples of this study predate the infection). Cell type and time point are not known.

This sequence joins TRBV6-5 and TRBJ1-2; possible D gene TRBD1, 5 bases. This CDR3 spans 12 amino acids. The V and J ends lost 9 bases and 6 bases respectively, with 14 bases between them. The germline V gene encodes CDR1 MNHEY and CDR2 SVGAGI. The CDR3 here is CASCFAGDGYTF. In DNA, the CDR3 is TGTGCCAGTTGCTTCGCGGGGGATGGCTACACCTTC.

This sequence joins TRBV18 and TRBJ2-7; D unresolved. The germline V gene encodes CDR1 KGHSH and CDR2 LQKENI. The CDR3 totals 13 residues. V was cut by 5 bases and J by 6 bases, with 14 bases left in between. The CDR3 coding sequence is TGTGCCAGCTCATCCGGCTTCAGCGCCGAGCAGTACTTC. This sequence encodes CASSSGFSAEQYF.

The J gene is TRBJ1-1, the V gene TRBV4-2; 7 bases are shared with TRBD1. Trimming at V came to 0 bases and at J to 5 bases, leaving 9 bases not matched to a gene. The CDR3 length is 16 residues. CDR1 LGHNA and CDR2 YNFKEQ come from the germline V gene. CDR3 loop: CASSQETRQGRTEAFF. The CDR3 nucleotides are TGTGCCAGCAGCCAAGAGACAAGACAGGGTAGGACTGAAGCTTTCTTT.

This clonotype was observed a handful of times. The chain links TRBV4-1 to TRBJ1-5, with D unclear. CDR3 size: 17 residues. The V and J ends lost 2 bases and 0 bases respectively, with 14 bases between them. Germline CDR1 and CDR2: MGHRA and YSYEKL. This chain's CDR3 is CASSQRQLGISNQPQHF. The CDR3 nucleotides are TGCGCCAGCAGCCAACGTCAGTTGGGGATTAGCAATCAGCCCCAGCATTTT.

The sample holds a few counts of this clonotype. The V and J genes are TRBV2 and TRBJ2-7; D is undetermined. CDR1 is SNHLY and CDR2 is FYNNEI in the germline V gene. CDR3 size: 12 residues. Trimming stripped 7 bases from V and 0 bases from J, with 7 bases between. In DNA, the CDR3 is TGTGCCAGCAACAAGGGCTCCTACGAGCAGTACGTC. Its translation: CASNKGSYEQYV.

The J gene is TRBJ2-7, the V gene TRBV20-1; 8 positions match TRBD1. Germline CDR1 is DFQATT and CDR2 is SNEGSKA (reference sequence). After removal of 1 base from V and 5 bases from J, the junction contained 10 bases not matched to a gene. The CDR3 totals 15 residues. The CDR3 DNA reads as TGCAGTGCTAGAGTTAAAGGGGACAGGCGCCACGAGCAGTACGTC. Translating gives CSARVKGDRRHEQYV.

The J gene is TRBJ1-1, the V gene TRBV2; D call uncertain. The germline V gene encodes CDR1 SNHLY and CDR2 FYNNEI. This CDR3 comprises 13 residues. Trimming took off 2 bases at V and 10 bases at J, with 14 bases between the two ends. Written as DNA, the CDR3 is TGTGCCAGCAGTGAAAACGGGCAGGTTCGAGCTTTCTTT. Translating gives CASSENGQVRAFF.

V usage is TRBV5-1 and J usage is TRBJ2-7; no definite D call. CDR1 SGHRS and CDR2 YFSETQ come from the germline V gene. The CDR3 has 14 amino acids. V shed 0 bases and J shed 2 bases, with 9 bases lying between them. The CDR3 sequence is CASSLGDFPYEQYV. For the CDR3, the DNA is TGCGCCAGCAGCTTGGGAGATTTCCCCTACGAGCAGTACGTC.

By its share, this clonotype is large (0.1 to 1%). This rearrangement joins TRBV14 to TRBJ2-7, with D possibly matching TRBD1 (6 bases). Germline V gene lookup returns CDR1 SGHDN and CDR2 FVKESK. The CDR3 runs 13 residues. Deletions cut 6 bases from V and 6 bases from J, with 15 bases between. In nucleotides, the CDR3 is TGTGCCAGCAGTACGGACGTACAGGGCGAGCAGTACGTC. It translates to CASSTDVQGEQYV.

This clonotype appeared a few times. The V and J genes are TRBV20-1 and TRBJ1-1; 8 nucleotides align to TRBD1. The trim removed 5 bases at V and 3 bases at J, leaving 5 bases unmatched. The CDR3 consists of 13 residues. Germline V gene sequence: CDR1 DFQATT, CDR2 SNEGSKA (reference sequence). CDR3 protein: CSAFATGDTEAFF. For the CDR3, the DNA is TGCAGTGCTTTTGCGACAGGGGACACTGAAGCTTTCTTT.